This TCR beta chain was recovered during a study of cytomegalovirus exposure and HLA in healthy donors. Regarding the study as a whole: The study labeled roughly 160 TCR beta chains cytomegalovirus-associated.

The V segment lost 4 bases and the J segment 6 bases; nucleotides outside the gene matches: 13. This CDR3 has 16 residues. The germline V gene encodes CDR1 SGHVS and CDR2 FNYEAQ. As to this clone: Antigen unknown.

The study ran its PCR with 60 Vbeta and 13 Jbeta primers. The protocol was immunoSEQ multiplex PCR, while the TCRdb copy is restricted to in-frame clones and leaves out a portion. The sample includes around 150,000 clones, approximately 80% of them seen just once. The chain recombines TRBV7-6 with TRBJ2-3; 7 nucleotides match TRBD1. The sequence derives from a young man in good health and CMV-seropositive. The sequencing input was PBMCs. CDR3 region: CASSYTSDRVGDTQYF. Here the CDR3 DNA reads TGTGCCAGCAGCTACACATCAGACAGGGTGGGGGATACGCAGTATTTT.